The sequence of this T cell receptor beta chain was determined in a study of identifying expanded T cells in peripheral blood. Per the germline V gene, CDR1 is MRHNA and CDR2 is SNTAGT. There are 13 residues in the CDR3. Trimming removed 5 bases from V and 7 bases from J, with 9 bases in between. Measured with immunoSEQ multiplex PCR; TCRdb has only the in-frame clones, and not every one. This sample yields 100,000 or so clones, of which around nine tenths are seen a single time; about 17% belongs to the top ten. Sequences were obtained from blood. This chain connects TRBV6-4 to TRBJ1-6, with D hard to call. The receptor was isolated from a person aged 18 to 70 in good health. The CDR3 is CASSLTGNSPLHF. CDR3 DNA: TGTGCCAGCAGTCTAACGGGGAATTCACCCCTCCACTTT.